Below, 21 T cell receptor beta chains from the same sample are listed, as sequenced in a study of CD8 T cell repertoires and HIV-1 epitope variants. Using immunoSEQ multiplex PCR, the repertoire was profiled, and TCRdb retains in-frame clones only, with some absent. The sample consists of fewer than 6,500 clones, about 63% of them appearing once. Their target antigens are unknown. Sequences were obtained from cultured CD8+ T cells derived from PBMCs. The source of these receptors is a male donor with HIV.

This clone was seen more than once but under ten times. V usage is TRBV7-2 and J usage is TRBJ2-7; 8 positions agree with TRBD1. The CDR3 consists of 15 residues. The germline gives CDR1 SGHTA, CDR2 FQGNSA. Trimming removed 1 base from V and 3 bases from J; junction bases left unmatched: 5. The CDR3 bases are TGTGCCAGCAGCTTAGTAGACAGGGGAAGCTACGAGCAGTACTTC. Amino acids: CASSLVDRGSYEQYF.

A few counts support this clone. CDR3 residues: CASSDGQDGEQYF. The DNA of the CDR3 is TGTGCCAGCAGTGACGGACAGGACGGCGAGCAGTACTTC. V and J are TRBV2 and TRBJ2-7; 7 nucleotides align to TRBD1. The J segment lost 6 bases and the V segment lost 3 bases, leaving 5 bases of the junction unmatched. Germline V gene data show CDR1 as SNHLY and CDR2 as FYNNEI. CDR3 length equals 13 residues.

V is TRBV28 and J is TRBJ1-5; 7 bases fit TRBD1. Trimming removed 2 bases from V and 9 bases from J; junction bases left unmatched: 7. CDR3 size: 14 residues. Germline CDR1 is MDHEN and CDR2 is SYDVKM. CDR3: CASSLGGGGPPQHF. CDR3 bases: TGTGCCAGCAGTTTAGGAGGGGGCGGCCCGCCCCAGCATTTT. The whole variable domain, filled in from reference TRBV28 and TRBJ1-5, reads DVKVTQSSRYLVKRTGEKVFLECVQDMDHENMFWYRQDPGLGLRLIYFSYDVKMKEKGDIPEGYSVSREKKERFSLILESASTNQTSMYLCASSLGGGGPPQHFGDGTRLSIL.

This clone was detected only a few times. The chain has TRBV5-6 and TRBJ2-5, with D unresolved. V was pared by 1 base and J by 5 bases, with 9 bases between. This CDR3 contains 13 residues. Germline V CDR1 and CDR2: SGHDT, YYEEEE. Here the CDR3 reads CASSLLGWETQYF. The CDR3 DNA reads TGTGCCAGCAGCTTGCTGGGGTGGGAGACCCAGTACTTC.

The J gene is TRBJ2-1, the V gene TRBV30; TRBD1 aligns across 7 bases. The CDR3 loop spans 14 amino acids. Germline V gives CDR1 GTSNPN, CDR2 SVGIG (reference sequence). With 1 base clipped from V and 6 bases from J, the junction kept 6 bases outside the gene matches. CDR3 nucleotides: TGTGCCTGGAGTGGAGGGGGCTTCGCCAATGAGCAGTTCTTC. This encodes CAWSGGGFANEQFF.

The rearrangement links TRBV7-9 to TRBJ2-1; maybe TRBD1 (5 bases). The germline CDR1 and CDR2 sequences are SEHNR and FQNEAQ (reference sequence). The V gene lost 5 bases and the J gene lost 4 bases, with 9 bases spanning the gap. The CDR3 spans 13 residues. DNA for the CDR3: TGTGCCAGCAGCACCACAGGTTACAATGAGCAGTTCTTC. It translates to CASSTTGYNEQFF. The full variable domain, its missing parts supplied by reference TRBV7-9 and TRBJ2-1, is DTGVSQNPRHKITKRGQNVTFRCDPISEHNRLYWYRQTLGQGPEFLTYFQNEAQLEKSRLLSDRFSAERPKGSFSTLEIQRTEQGDSAMYLCASSTTGYNEQFFGPGTRLTVL.

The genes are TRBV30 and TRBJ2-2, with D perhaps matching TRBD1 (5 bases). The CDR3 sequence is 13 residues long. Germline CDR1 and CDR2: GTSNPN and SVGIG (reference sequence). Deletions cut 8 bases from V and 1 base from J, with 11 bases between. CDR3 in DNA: TGTGCCAATACAGGCCAGAACACCGGGGAGCTGTTTTTT. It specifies CANTGQNTGELFF. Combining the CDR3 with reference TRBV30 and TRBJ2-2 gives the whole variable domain SQTIHQWPATLVQPVGSPLSLECTVEGTSNPNLYWYRQAAGRGLQLLFYSVGIGQISSEVPQNLSASRPQDRQFILSSKKLLLSDSGFYLCANTGQNTGELFFGEGSRLTVL.

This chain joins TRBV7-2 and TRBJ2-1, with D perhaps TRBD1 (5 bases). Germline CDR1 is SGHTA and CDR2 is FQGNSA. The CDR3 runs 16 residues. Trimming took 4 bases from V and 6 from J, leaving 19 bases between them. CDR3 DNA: TGTGCCAGCAGCTCCCGTCGGCAGGGTGTTACCAATGAGCAGTTCTTC. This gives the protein CASSSRRQGVTNEQFF.

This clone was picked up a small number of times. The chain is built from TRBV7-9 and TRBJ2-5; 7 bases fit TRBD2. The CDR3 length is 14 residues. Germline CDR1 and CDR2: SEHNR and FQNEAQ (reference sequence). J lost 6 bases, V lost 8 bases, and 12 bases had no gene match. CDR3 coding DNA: TGTGCCAGCGGGGCTATGGCTAGCGGACAGACCCAGTACTTC. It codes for CASGAMASGQTQYF. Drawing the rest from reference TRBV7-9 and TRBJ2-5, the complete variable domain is DTGVSQNPRHKITKRGQNVTFRCDPISEHNRLYWYRQTLGQGPEFLTYFQNEAQLEKSRLLSDRFSAERPKGSFSTLEIQRTEQGDSAMYLCASGAMASGQTQYFGPGTRLLVL.

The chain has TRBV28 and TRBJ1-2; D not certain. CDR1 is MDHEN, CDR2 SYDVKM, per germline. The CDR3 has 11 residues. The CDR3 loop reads CVAGPNYGYTF. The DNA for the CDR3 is TGTGTCGCAGGACCTAACTATGGCTACACCTTC.

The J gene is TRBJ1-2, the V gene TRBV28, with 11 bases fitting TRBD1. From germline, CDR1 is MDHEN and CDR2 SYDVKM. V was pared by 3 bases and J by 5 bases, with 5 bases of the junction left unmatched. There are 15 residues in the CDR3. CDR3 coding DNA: TGTGCCAGCAGTTTCCGGACAGGGGGCGATTATGGCTACACCTTC. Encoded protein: CASSFRTGGDYGYTF.

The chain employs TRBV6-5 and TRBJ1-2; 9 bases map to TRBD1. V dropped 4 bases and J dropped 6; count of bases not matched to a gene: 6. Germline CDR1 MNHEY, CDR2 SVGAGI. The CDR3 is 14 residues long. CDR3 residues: CASSFGQGIHGYTF. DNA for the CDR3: TGTGCCAGCAGTTTTGGACAGGGGATCCATGGCTACACCTTC.

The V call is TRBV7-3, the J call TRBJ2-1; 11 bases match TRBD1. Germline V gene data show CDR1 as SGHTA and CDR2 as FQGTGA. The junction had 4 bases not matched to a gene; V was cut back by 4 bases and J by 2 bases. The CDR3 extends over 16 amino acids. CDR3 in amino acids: CASSSWGQGAYNEQFF. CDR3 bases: TGTGCCAGCAGCTCTTGGGGACAGGGGGCCTACAATGAGCAGTTCTTC. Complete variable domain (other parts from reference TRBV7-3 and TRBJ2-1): GAGVSQTPSNKVTEKGKYVELRCDPISGHTALYWYRQSLGQGPEFLIYFQGTGAADDSGLPNDRFFAVRPEGSVSTLKIQRTERGDSAVYLCASSSWGQGAYNEQFFGPGTRLTVL.

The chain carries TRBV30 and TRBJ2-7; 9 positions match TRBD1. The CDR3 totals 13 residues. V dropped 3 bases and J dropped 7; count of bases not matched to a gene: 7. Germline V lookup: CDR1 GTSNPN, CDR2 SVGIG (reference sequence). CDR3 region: CAWSRGTGREQYF. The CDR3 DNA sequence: TGTGCCTGGAGCCGGGGGACAGGGCGAGAGCAGTACTTC.

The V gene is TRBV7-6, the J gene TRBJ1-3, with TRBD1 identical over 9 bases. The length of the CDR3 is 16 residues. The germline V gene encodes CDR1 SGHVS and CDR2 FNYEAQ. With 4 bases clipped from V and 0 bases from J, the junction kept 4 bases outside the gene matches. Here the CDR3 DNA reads TGTGCCAGCAGCTCCTTGGGACAGGGCTCTGGAAACACCATATATTTT. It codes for CASSSLGQGSGNTIYF.

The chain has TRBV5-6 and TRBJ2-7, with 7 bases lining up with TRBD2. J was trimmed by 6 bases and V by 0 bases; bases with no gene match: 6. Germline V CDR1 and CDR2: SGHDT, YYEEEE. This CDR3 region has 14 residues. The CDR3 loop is CASSLGLAASEQYF. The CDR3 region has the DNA TGTGCCAGCAGCTTGGGGCTAGCGGCTAGCGAGCAGTACTTC.

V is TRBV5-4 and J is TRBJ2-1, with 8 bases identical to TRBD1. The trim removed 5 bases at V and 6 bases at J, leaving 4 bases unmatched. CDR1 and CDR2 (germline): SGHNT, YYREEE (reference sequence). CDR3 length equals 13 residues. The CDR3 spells CASRQDRGNEQFF. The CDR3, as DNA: TGTGCCAGCAGGCAAGACAGGGGCAATGAGCAGTTCTTC.

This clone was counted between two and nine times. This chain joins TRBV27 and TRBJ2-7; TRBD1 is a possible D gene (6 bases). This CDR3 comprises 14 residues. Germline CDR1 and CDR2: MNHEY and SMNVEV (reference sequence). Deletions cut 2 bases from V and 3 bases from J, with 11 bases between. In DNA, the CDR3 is TGTGCCAGCAGTTTAGGGGGCGACGGCTACGAGCAGTACTTC. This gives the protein CASSLGGDGYEQYF.

The CDR3 here is CASSPGTGRSYEQYF. The CDR3 bases are TGTGCCAGCAGTCCCGGGACAGGACGCTCCTACGAGCAGTACTTC. V is TRBV27 and J is TRBJ2-7, with 8 positions matching TRBD1. The V gene's germline CDR1 is MNHEY and CDR2 SMNVEV (reference sequence). Germline trimming cut 5 bases from V and 0 bases from J; bases unmatched to any gene: 6. The CDR3 runs to 15 residues.

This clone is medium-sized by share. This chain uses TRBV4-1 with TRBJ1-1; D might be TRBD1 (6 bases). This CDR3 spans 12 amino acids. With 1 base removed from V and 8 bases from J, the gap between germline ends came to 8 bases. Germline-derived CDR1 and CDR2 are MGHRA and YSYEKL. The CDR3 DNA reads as TGCGCCAGCAGCCAAGGGACAGCCGAAGCTTTCTTT. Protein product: CASSQGTAEAFF.

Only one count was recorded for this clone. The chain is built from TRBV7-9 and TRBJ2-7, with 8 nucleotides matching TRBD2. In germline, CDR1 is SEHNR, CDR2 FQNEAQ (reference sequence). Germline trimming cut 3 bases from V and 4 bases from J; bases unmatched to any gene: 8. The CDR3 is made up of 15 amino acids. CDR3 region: CASSFGELAEYEQYF. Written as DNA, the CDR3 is TGTGCCAGCAGCTTTGGAGAACTAGCGGAGTACGAGCAGTACTTC.